This TCR beta chain was sequenced for a study of T-cell reconstitution after alpha-beta-depleted transplantation in children. This clonotype was counted between two and nine times. The CDR3 consists of 14 residues. Trimming pared 1 base from V and 8 bases from J, leaving 14 bases between. Germline V gene lookup returns CDR1 SEHNR and CDR2 FQNEAQ (reference sequence). Using unique molecular identifiers, the investigators prepared the TCRbeta library. In TCRdb, the PCR reads were re-called with MiXCR into one record per CDR3 protein. This table has 350,000 to 450,000 distinct CDR3 sequences, about 14% appearing once.

This sequence joins TRBV7-9 and TRBJ1-2, with D hard to call. The sequence came from a human donor who donated a stem cell graft to a child with Fanconi anemia. Sequenced material: PBMCs, taken from the stem cell graft. CDR3 sequence: CASSLGVGEDGYTF. In nucleotides, the CDR3 is TGTGCCAGCAGCTTAGGAGTAGGCGAGGACGGCTACACCTTC.